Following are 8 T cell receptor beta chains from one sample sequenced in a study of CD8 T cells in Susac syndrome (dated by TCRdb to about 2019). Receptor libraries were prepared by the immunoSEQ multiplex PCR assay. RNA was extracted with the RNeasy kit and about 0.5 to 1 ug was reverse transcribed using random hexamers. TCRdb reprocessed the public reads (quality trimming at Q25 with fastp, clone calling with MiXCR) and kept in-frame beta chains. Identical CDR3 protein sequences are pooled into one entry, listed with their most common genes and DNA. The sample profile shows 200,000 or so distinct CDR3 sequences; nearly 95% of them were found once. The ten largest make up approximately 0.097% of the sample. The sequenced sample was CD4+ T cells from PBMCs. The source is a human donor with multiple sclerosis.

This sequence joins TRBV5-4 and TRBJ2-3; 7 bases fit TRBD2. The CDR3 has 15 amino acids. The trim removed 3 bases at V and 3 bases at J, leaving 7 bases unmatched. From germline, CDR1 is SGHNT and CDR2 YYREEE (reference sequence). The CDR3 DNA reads TGTGCCAGCAGCTGGGGGGGTAGCGGAACAGATACGCAGTATTTT. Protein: CASSWGGSGTDTQYF.

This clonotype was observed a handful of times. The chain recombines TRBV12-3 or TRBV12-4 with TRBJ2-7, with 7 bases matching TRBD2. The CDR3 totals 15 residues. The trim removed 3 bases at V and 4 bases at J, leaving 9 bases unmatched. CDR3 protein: CASSFSGTTVYEQYF. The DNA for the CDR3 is TGTGCCAGCAGTTTCAGCGGGACGACCGTTTACGAGCAGTACTTC.

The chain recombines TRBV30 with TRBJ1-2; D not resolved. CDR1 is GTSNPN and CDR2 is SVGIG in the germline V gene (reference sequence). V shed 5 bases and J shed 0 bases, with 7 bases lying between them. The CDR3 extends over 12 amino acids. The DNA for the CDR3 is TGTGCCTGGGGAACTTCTAACTATGGCTACACCTTC. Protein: CAWGTSNYGYTF. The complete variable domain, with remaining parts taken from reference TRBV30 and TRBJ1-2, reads SQTIHQWPATLVQPVGSPLSLECTVEGTSNPNLYWYRQAAGRGLQLLFYSVGIGQISSEVPQNLSASRPQDRQFILSSKKLLLSDSGFYLCAWGTSNYGYTFGSGTRLTVV.

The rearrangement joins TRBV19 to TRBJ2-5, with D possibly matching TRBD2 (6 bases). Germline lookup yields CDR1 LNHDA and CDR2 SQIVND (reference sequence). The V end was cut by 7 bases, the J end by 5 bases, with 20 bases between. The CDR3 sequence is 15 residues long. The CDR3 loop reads CASTTSSGVGETQYF. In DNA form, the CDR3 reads TGTGCCAGTACCACTTCCTCGGGAGTAGGTGAGACCCAGTACTTC.

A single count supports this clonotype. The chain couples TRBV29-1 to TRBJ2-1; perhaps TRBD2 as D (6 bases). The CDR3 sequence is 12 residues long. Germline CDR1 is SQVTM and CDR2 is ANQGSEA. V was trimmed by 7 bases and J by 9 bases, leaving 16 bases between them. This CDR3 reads CSADGSSTEQFF. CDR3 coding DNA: TGCAGCGCCGACGGGAGCTCTACTGAGCAGTTCTTC.

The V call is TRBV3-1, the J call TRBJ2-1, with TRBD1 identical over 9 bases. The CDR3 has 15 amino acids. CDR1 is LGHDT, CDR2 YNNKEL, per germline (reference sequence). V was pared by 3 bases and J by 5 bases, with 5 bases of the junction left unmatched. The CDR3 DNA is TGTGCCAGCAGCCACCGGGACAGGGTAGACAATGAGCAGTTCTTC. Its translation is CASSHRDRVDNEQFF.

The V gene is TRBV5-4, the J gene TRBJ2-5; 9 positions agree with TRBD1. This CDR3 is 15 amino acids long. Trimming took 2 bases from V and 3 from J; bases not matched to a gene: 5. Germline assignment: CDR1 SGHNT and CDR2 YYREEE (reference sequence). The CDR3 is CASSFKGQGEETQYF. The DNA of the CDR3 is TGTGCCAGCAGCTTCAAGGGACAGGGCGAAGAGACCCAGTACTTC.

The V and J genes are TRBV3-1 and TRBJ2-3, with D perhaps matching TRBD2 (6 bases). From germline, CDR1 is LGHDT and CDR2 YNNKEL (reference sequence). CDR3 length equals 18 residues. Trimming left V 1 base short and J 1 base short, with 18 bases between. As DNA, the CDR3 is TGTGCCAGCAGCCAAGTGCGGGGTAGCGCGAAACGCACAGATACGCAGTATTTT. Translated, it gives CASSQVRGSAKRTDTQYF.